This is a list of T cell receptor beta chains from one sample in a study of CD8+CD57+ T cells in acquired aplastic anemia. TCRdb reprocessed the reads via MiXCR and lists one record per CDR3 protein. The repertoire holds some 170,000 distinct CDR3 sequences, roughly 48% seen once, with approximately 1% in the top ten. The material sequenced was sorted CD4+, CD8+, or CD8+CD57+ T cells (not recorded which) from PBMCs. The source is a human donor with aplastic anemia. CDR3s include the opening cysteine and the closing phenylalanine or tryptophan. The D gene is left open where the match is weak. Expanded clones get a size class; other rows say once, few or many, or leave the size out.

abundance: many
v_gene: TRBV7-9
j_gene: TRBJ1-2
d_gene: NA
CDR3nt: TGTGCCAGCAGGCTTCGGACAGACCCTTATGGCTACACCTTC
CDR3aa: CASRLRTDPYGYTF

abundance: few
v_gene: TRBV15
j_gene: TRBJ1-6
d_gene: NA
CDR3nt: TGTGCCACCAGCAGAGATCGTCCGGGACGGGGAAATTCACCCCTCCACTTT
CDR3aa: CATSRDRPGRGNSPLHF

abundance: NA
v_gene: TRBV5-1
j_gene: TRBJ1-1
d_gene: TRBD1
CDR3nt: TGCGCCAGCACTCCAGGGGGCCCGAACACTGAAGCTTTCTTT
CDR3aa: CASTPGGPNTEAFF

abundance: many
v_gene: TRBV5-1
j_gene: TRBJ1-5
d_gene: TRBD1
CDR3nt: TGCGCCAGCAGCTTGGGGGACAGGGGGGGTCAGCCCCAGCATTTT
CDR3aa: CASSLGDRGGQPQHF

abundance: NA
v_gene: TRBV2
j_gene: TRBJ1-5
d_gene: NA
CDR3nt: TGTGCCCGCAGGGTGGGCCAAGAGACCCAGCATTTT
CDR3aa: CARRVGQETQHF

abundance: NA
v_gene: TRBV24-1
j_gene: TRBJ2-1
d_gene: TRBD2
CDR3nt: TGTGCCACCAGTGATTTAACTAGCGGGCTCAATGAGCAGTTCTTC
CDR3aa: CATSDLTSGLNEQFF

abundance: NA
v_gene: TRBV19
j_gene: TRBJ2-5
d_gene: TRBD1
CDR3nt: TGTGCCAGTAGTATTGACGGGAGGACAGGGGTGACCCAGTACTTC
CDR3aa: CASSIDGRTGVTQYF

abundance: many
v_gene: TRBV11-2
j_gene: TRBJ2-1
d_gene: TRBD2
CDR3nt: TGTGCCAGCAGCTTAGTGGCTTTCTCGGGGGGATACAATGAGCAGTTCTTC
CDR3aa: CASSLVAFSGGYNEQFF

abundance: few
v_gene: TRBV12-3/TRBV12-4
j_gene: TRBJ1-1
d_gene: NA
CDR3nt: TGTGCCAGTAGGCGGGGGACCGGAGTGTACACTGAAGCTTTCTTT
CDR3aa: CASRRGTGVYTEAFF

abundance: NA
v_gene: TRBV9
j_gene: TRBJ2-3
d_gene: TRBD2
CDR3nt: TGTGCCAGCAGCGTTCGCGGGGGGGCCGGCGATACGCAGTATTTT
CDR3aa: CASSVRGGAGDTQYF

abundance: many
v_gene: TRBV2
j_gene: TRBJ2-1
d_gene: NA
CDR3nt: TGTGCCAGCAGTGGGGGGAGTGAGCAGTTCTTC
CDR3aa: CASSGGSEQFF

abundance: NA
v_gene: TRBV7-9
j_gene: TRBJ1-1
d_gene: NA
CDR3nt: TGTGCCAGCAGCCCATCCGGGACTACTGAAGCTTTCTTT
CDR3aa: CASSPSGTTEAFF

abundance: NA
v_gene: TRBV10-3
j_gene: TRBJ1-6
d_gene: TRBD1
CDR3nt: TGTGCCATCAGTGAGCTGACAGGGATAGGTAATTCACCCCTCCACTTT
CDR3aa: CAISELTGIGNSPLHF

abundance: NA
v_gene: TRBV24-1
j_gene: TRBJ2-1
d_gene: TRBD2
CDR3nt: TGTGCCACCAGTGGACGGACTAGCGGGGCGGTAGAGCAGTTCTTC
CDR3aa: CATSGRTSGAVEQFF

abundance: many
v_gene: TRBV9
j_gene: TRBJ2-2
d_gene: TRBD2
CDR3nt: TGTGCCAGCAGCGTAGCCCTAGCGGCCAACACCGGGGAGCTGTTTTTT
CDR3aa: CASSVALAANTGELFF

abundance: many
v_gene: TRBV7-8
j_gene: TRBJ2-5
d_gene: TRBD2
CDR3nt: TGTGCCAGCAGCCTCGGACTAGCGGGGGGGCGGGCCCGAGAGACCCAGTACTTC
CDR3aa: CASSLGLAGGRARETQYF

abundance: NA
v_gene: TRBV20-1
j_gene: TRBJ2-5
d_gene: TRBD1
CDR3nt: TGCAGTGCTAGAGTGCAAGACAGGGGAGAGACCCAGTACTTC
CDR3aa: CSARVQDRGETQYF

abundance: NA
v_gene: TRBV10-3
j_gene: TRBJ1-2
d_gene: NA
CDR3nt: TGTGCCGCAAGCGTGGATGGGGGAGGTTTCACCTTC
CDR3aa: CAASVDGGGFTF

abundance: many
v_gene: TRBV10-3
j_gene: TRBJ2-7
d_gene: NA
CDR3nt: TGTGCCATCAGTGAAGGGGCTCGTTGCGAGCAGTACTTC
CDR3aa: CAISEGARCEQYF

abundance: many
v_gene: TRBV29-1
j_gene: TRBJ2-1
d_gene: NA
CDR3nt: TGCAGCGTTGCCAGTTCAGACAATGAGCAGTTCTTC
CDR3aa: CSVASSDNEQFF

abundance: NA
v_gene: TRBV24-1
j_gene: TRBJ1-5
d_gene: NA
CDR3nt: TGTGCCACCAGTGAAACAGGGAGTATCGGCAATCAGCCCCAGCATTTT
CDR3aa: CATSETGSIGNQPQHF

abundance: NA
v_gene: TRBV19
j_gene: TRBJ1-5
d_gene: TRBD1
CDR3nt: TGTGCCAGTAGGGACAGGGGTGGTCAGCCCCAGCATTTT
CDR3aa: CASRDRGGQPQHF

abundance: NA
v_gene: TRBV19
j_gene: TRBJ2-3
d_gene: NA
CDR3nt: TGTGCCAGTAGTATAGGGAGCACAGATACGCAGTATTTT
CDR3aa: CASSIGSTDTQYF

abundance: NA
v_gene: TRBV6-5
j_gene: TRBJ1-6
d_gene: TRBD1
CDR3nt: TGTGCCAGCAGTTACTCAGGACAGGGCGGTTCACCCCTCCACTTT
CDR3aa: CASSYSGQGGSPLHF

abundance: NA
v_gene: TRBV2
j_gene: TRBJ2-2
d_gene: TRBD1
CDR3nt: TGTGCCAGCAAGGCCGGGACAGAGAACACCGGGGAGCTGTTTTTT
CDR3aa: CASKAGTENTGELFF

abundance: NA
v_gene: TRBV27
j_gene: TRBJ2-3
d_gene: TRBD1
CDR3nt: TGTGCCAGCAGTTTACCTCCGACAGGGAAAAGCACAGATACGCAGTATTTT
CDR3aa: CASSLPPTGKSTDTQYF